The 17 T cell receptor beta chains in this list originate from one sample, sequenced in a study of T-cell memory formation after mild COVID-19. MiXCR was run by TCRdb on the 5' RACE reads, yielding one entry per CDR3 protein. Of about 350,000 distinct CDR3 sequences in the sample, approximately 29% are singletons; the top ten hold approximately 13%. Sequences were obtained from PBMCs or a T cell subset sorted from them (not recorded which). These receptors came from an adult woman who had mild COVID-19 (a few samples of this study predate the infection). Cell type and time point are not known.

The CDR3 sequence is CASSPPLAGILGETQYF. The CDR3 DNA sequence: TGTGCCAGCAGCCCACCACTAGCGGGGATCTTAGGGGAGACCCAGTACTTC. The chain combines TRBV7-9 with TRBJ2-5, with 10 bases fitting TRBD2. V shed 5 bases and J 5 bases; nucleotides not matched to a gene: 14. Germline V gene lookup returns CDR1 SEHNR and CDR2 FQNEAQ (reference sequence). CDR3 length: 17 residues.

This clonotype was picked up a small number of times. The chain joins TRBV2 to TRBJ2-7; D unclear. The CDR3 totals 10 residues. From germline, CDR1 is SNHLY and CDR2 FYNNEI. V was pared by 5 bases and J by 4 bases, with 3 bases between. Here the CDR3 reads CASSKYEQYF. Here the CDR3 DNA reads TGTGCCAGCAGTAAGTACGAGCAGTACTTC.

The table lists this clonotype with a few counts. The chain joins TRBV29-1 to TRBJ2-1; TRBD2 agrees at 12 bases. The junction had 2 bases not matched to a gene; V was cut back by 1 base and J by 10 bases. CDR1 and CDR2 (germline): SQVTM, ANQGSEA. This CDR3 has 13 residues. CDR3 bases: TGCAGCGTTGAAGGTCTAGCGGGAGGGGAGCAGTTCTTC. It is translated as CSVEGLAGGEQFF.

The chain joins TRBV7-8 to TRBJ1-1; 11 bases align to TRBD1. In germline, CDR1 is SGHVS, CDR2 FQNEAQ. The ends lost 4 bases at V and 9 bases at J; junction bases unmatched: 7. The CDR3 runs 14 residues. This chain's CDR3 is CASSSGTGGLKAFF. In DNA, the CDR3 is TGTGCCAGCAGCTCTGGGACAGGGGGGCTGAAAGCTTTCTTT.

This clonotype was found a few times. V is TRBV3-1 and J is TRBJ2-1; D is uncertain. The CDR3 is 13 amino acids. The germline CDR1 and CDR2 sequences are LGHDT and YNNKEL (reference sequence). V lost 4 bases to trimming and J lost 0 bases, with 4 bases between them. CDR3 DNA sequence: TGTGCCAGCAGCCGGACCTCCTACAATGAGCAGTTCTTC. It specifies CASSRTSYNEQFF.

This clonotype turned up a few times. The chain recombines TRBV28 with TRBJ2-1; 8 bases map to TRBD2. CDR1 MDHEN and CDR2 SYDVKM come from the germline V gene. The CDR3 runs to 14 residues. The junction had 12 bases not matched to a gene; V was cut back by 7 bases and J by 10 bases. CDR3 sequence: CASNPPSTSGEQFF. CDR3 coding DNA: TGTGCCAGCAATCCACCCTCCACTAGCGGCGAGCAGTTCTTC.

This clonotype was seen a handful of times. The chain is built from TRBV6-6 and TRBJ2-3, with D unclear. V lost 6 bases, J lost 5 bases, and 12 bases lay in between. Germline CDR1 reads MNHNY; CDR2 reads SVGAGI (reference sequence). This CDR3 has 13 amino acids. The CDR3 loop is CASSHAGQDTQYF. The CDR3 bases are TGTGCCAGCAGCCACGCCGGGCAAGATACGCAGTATTTT.

The table lists this clonotype with a few counts. The CDR3 region has the DNA TGTGCCAGCAGCTTAGGACAGGGGGCGCGAGAGCAGTACTTC. Translated, it gives CASSLGQGAREQYF. The V call is TRBV5-6, the J call TRBJ2-7, with 11 positions matching TRBD1. Germline V lookup: CDR1 SGHDT, CDR2 YYEEEE. This CDR3 comprises 14 residues. Unmatched junction bases numbered 5, after V lost 2 bases and J lost 7 bases. Full variable domain (missing parts from reference TRBV5-6 and TRBJ2-7): DAGVTQSPTHLIKTRGQQVTLRCSPKSGHDTVSWYQQALGQGPQFIFQYYEEEERQRGNFPDRFSGHQFPNYSSELNVNALLLGDSALYLCASSLGQGAREQYFGPGTRLTVT.

This rearrangement joins TRBV7-9 to TRBJ2-2; D uncertain. V was clipped by 5 bases and J by 5 bases, with 6 bases between them. The CDR3 covers 12 residues. Germline CDR1 is SEHNR and CDR2 is FQNEAQ (reference sequence). CDR3 sequence reads: CASSPATGELFF. The CDR3 coding sequence is TGTGCCAGCAGCCCGGCGACCGGGGAGCTGTTTTTT.

A few counts support this clonotype. The chain couples TRBV6-2 or TRBV6-3 to TRBJ2-1; 10 nucleotides match TRBD2. CDR1 and CDR2 (germline): MNHEY, SVGEGT. V shed 2 bases, J shed 6 bases, and the junction held 7 bases outside the gene matches. The CDR3 totals 16 residues. The CDR3 here is CASSYPKREGGNEQFF. The CDR3 DNA follows: TGTGCCAGCAGTTACCCCAAGCGGGAGGGGGGCAATGAGCAGTTCTTC.

This clonotype was counted many times. This sequence joins TRBV6-5 and TRBJ1-6; D unclear. CDR1 is MNHEY and CDR2 is SVGAGI in the germline V gene. CDR3 length: 15 residues. Trimming shortened V by 4 bases and J by 6 bases, and 13 bases separated the two germline ends. The CDR3 DNA is TGTGCCAGCAGTTCCCGACCTGCACGTAATTCACCCCTCCACTTT. Its protein is CASSSRPARNSPLHF.

CDR3 amino acids: CASSPRTSGGDEQFF. DNA of the CDR3: TGTGCCAGCAGCCCTCGGACTAGCGGGGGAGACGAGCAGTTCTTC. The chain couples TRBV7-8 to TRBJ2-1, with 13 nucleotides matching TRBD2. V lost 5 bases, J lost 10 bases, and 8 bases stayed unmatched. This CDR3 has 15 residues. CDR1 is SGHVS and CDR2 is FQNEAQ in the germline V gene.

This clonotype was counted between two and nine times. The rearrangement links TRBV6-5 to TRBJ2-2; the D is unclear. The CDR3 runs to 16 residues. Germline lookup yields CDR1 MNHEY and CDR2 SVGAGI. Trimming pared 6 bases from V and 1 base from J, leaving 15 bases between. CDR3: CASRKSGPLNTGELFF. The CDR3 coding sequence is TGTGCCAGCAGGAAGTCCGGACCCTTGAACACCGGGGAGCTGTTTTTT.

This clonotype has just a few counts. CDR3 sequence reads: CASCALAGRTDTQYF. The CDR3 nucleotides are TGCGCCAGCTGCGCCCTAGCGGGGCGGACAGATACGCAGTATTTT. This sequence joins TRBV5-1 and TRBJ2-3; 9 bases are shared with TRBD2. This CDR3 spans 15 amino acids. V was clipped by 7 bases and J by 3 bases; unmatched bases: 9. The germline V gene encodes CDR1 SGHRS and CDR2 YFSETQ.

The gene calls are TRBV29-1 and TRBJ2-2; D remains ambiguous. The CDR3 is made up of 13 amino acids. The V gene's germline CDR1 is SQVTM and CDR2 ANQGSEA. Between the trimmed V and J ends, which lost 7 bases and 0 bases, there was a span of 9 bases. The CDR3 spells CSAVTANTGELFF. The CDR3 nucleotides read TGCAGCGCCGTTACAGCGAACACCGGGGAGCTGTTTTTT.

The V call is TRBV7-2, the J call TRBJ2-7; TRBD2 matches 9 bases. This CDR3 region has 15 residues. Looked up from germline, CDR1 is SGHTA and CDR2 is FQGNSA. V trimming: 5 bases; J trimming: 7 bases; junction bases outside the gene matches: 12. CDR3 loop: CASSRGVAGVQEQYF. CDR3 DNA sequence: TGTGCCAGCAGCCGGGGGGTAGCGGGAGTACAGGAGCAGTACTTC. Together with reference TRBV7-2 and TRBJ2-7, the CDR3 gives the full variable domain: GAGVSQSPSNKVTEKGKDVELRCDPISGHTALYWYRQSLGQGLEFLIYFQGNSAPDKSGLPSDRFSAERTGGSVSTLTIQRTQQEDSAVYLCASSRGVAGVQEQYFGPGTRLTVT.

This clonotype was seen more than once but under ten times. The chain joins TRBV4-1 to TRBJ1-5; 9 bases map to TRBD1. CDR1 is MGHRA, CDR2 YSYEKL, per germline. J lost 5 bases, V lost 5 bases, and 1 base had no gene match. The CDR3 sequence is 13 residues long. CDR3 residues: CASSWTGDQPQHF. The CDR3, as DNA: TGCGCCAGCAGCTGGACAGGGGATCAGCCCCAGCATTTT.